A selection of T cell receptor beta chains follows, all from one sample in a study of T cells in Graves' hyperthyroidism and ophthalmopathy. TCRdb independently ran MiXCR on the multiplex PCR reads; one entry per CDR3 protein. The table has a few hundred thousand distinct CDR3 sequences, over 12% seen once. The sample consisted of blood. These receptors originate from a woman in her sixties with Graves' ophthalmopathy. Both conserved end residues are part of each CDR3. A D gene is named only where the DNA matches it firmly. Some rows mark clone size as missing; the rest say once, few, many or name a class of expanded clone.

abundance,j_gene,d_gene,v_gene,CDR3aa,CDR3nt
.,TRBJ2-7,.,TRBV29-1,CSVELQGYNEQYF,TGCAGCGTTGAACTGCAGGGTTATAACGAGCAGTACTTC
.,TRBJ1-5,.,TRBV27,CASSGLSNQPQHF,TGTGCCAGCAGTGGCCTTAGCAATCAGCCCCAGCATTTT
.,TRBJ2-3,TRBD2,TRBV9,CASSVLGSTSGIATQYF,TGTGCCAGCAGCGTACTTGGGAGCACTAGCGGGATTGCTACGCAGTATTTT
.,TRBJ2-7,.,TRBV5-1,CASSLTGRSTYEQYF,TGCGCCAGCAGCTTGACGGGCCGATCGACCTACGAGCAGTACTTC
many,TRBJ1-2,.,TRBV5-1,CASSLAGGSGYTF,TGTGCCAGCAGCTTGGCGGGGGGCAGTGGCTACACCTTC
many,TRBJ2-3,.,TRBV20-1,CSAREPTRPTDTQYF,TGCAGTGCTAGAGAACCGACACGACCCACAGATACGCAGTATTTT
many,TRBJ1-1,.,TRBV2,CASSEYSGTEAFF,TGTGCCAGCAGTGAATACAGCGGAACTGAAGCTTTCTTT
many,TRBJ2-5,.,TRBV30,CAWSVSSHQETQYF,TGTGCCTGGAGTGTTTCCAGCCATCAAGAGACCCAGTACTTC
.,TRBJ2-3,.,TRBV15,CATSRGSSTDTQYF,TGTGCCACCAGCCGGGGGAGCTCCACAGATACGCAGTATTTT
many,TRBJ2-1,.,TRBV12-3/TRBV12-4,CASSLVAVNEQFF,TGTGCCAGCAGTTTAGTAGCGGTCAATGAGCAGTTCTTC
few,TRBJ2-5,TRBD2,TRBV20-1,CSARDLGREGGYRETQYF,TGCAGTGCTAGAGATCTAGGCAGGGAGGGAGGTTATAGAGAGACCCAGTACTTC
many,TRBJ1-5,.,TRBV28,CASSSFVGYQPQHF,TGTGCCAGCAGTTCATTTGTGGGGTATCAGCCCCAGCATTTT
.,TRBJ1-2,.,TRBV12-3/TRBV12-4,CASSSQTDWRYGYTF,TGTGCCAGCAGTTCCCAGACAGACTGGAGGTATGGCTACACCTTC
.,TRBJ2-7,TRBD2,TRBV9,CASERGAGAGEQYF,TGTGCCAGCGAGCGGGGGGCGGGAGCGGGGGAGCAGTACTTC
.,TRBJ2-5,TRBD2,TRBV29-1,CSVVGLAGGPVETQYF,TGCAGCGTTGTGGGGCTAGCGGGAGGGCCCGTGGAGACCCAGTACTTC
many,TRBJ2-3,.,TRBV30,CAWSRGGKASTDTQYF,TGTGCCTGGAGTCGGGGCGGGAAGGCTAGCACAGATACGCAGTATTTT
many,TRBJ2-5,.,TRBV13,CASSLVGQGETQYF,TGTGCCAGCAGCTTAGTCGGCCAGGGAGAGACCCAGTACTTC
.,TRBJ2-6,.,TRBV6-1,CACGRGTGANVLTF,TGTGCCTGCGGGCGGGGTACAGGGGCCAACGTCCTGACTTTC
many,TRBJ2-7,.,TRBV11-2,CASSRARGSGYEQYF,TGTGCCAGCAGCCGGGCGCGCGGGTCAGGGTACGAGCAGTACTTC
.,TRBJ2-7,TRBD1,TRBV29-1,CSGQGAIGGTYEQYF,TGCAGCGGACAGGGGGCTATTGGGGGCACCTACGAGCAGTACTTC
many,TRBJ1-2,.,TRBV7-9,CASSTPWGYTF,TGTGCCAGCAGCACGCCCTGGGGCTACACCTTC
.,TRBJ1-2,.,TRBV19,CASSMDPRGGYTF,TGTGCCAGTAGTATGGACCCCAGGGGTGGCTACACCTTC
few,TRBJ1-6,.,TRBV30,CAWRFIPGAPSPLHF,TGTGCCTGGAGATTCATTCCGGGGGCTCCTTCACCCCTCCACTTT
.,TRBJ2-5,TRBD2,TRBV2,CASRLSGLAGKETQYF,TGTGCCAGCAGACTGTCGGGACTAGCGGGAAAAGAGACCCAGTACTTC
many,TRBJ2-1,TRBD1,TRBV29-1,CSVLPRGTGGYNEQFF,TGCAGCGTTCTCCCAAGGGGGACAGGGGGCTACAATGAGCAGTTCTTC
many,TRBJ2-3,TRBD2,TRBV28,CASSFRLGLAGGGGTDTQYF,TGTGCCAGCAGCTTTAGGTTGGGACTAGCGGGAGGAGGGGGCACAGATACGCAGTATTTT
.,TRBJ2-1,.,TRBV19,CASSLGRDGEQFF,TGTGCCAGTAGTTTGGGTAGGGACGGTGAGCAGTTCTTC
many,TRBJ2-7,.,TRBV2,CASGDYEQYF,TGTGCCAGCGGGGATTACGAGCAGTACTTC
.,TRBJ2-7,.,TRBV20-1,CSARTRSYEQYF,TGCAGTGCTAGAACTAGATCCTACGAGCAGTACTTC
.,TRBJ2-5,TRBD1,TRBV20-1,CSASPRRQGPQETQYF,TGCAGTGCTAGTCCCCGTCGACAGGGTCCCCAAGAGACCCAGTACTTC
few,TRBJ2-7,TRBD1,TRBV4-2,CASSQDVSGQAYEQYF,TGTGCCAGCAGCCAAGATGTTTCAGGACAGGCTTACGAGCAGTACTTC
many,TRBJ2-3,.,TRBV28,CASSAQVTSTDTQYF,TGTGCCAGCAGCGCACAGGTAACCAGCACAGATACGCAGTATTTT
few,TRBJ2-5,.,TRBV6-1,CADLPGEKYF,TGTGCCGACCTCCCTGGCGAAAAGTACTTC
.,TRBJ2-3,TRBD2,TRBV9,CASSVGLAGLRDTQYF,TGTGCCAGCAGCGTGGGACTAGCGGGCCTGCGGGATACGCAGTATTTT
many,TRBJ2-1,TRBD2,TRBV5-1,CASSFQGLASTNEQFF,TGCGCCAGCAGCTTCCAGGGACTAGCGTCGACGAATGAGCAGTTCTTC
many,TRBJ2-3,TRBD1,TRBV18,CASSPETGATGTQYF,TGTGCCAGCTCACCTGAGACAGGGGCCACAGGTACGCAGTATTTT
few,TRBJ2-7,.,TRBV6-1,CASMPMGGSRDEQYF,TGTGCCAGCATGCCAATGGGGGGTAGTCGGGACGAGCAGTACTTC
many,TRBJ2-1,.,TRBV7-9,CASSSRAWGSRNEQFF,TGTGCCAGCAGCTCCCGAGCATGGGGCTCGCGGAATGAGCAGTTCTTC
many,TRBJ1-4,TRBD1,TRBV5-5,CASSLNRGREKLFF,TGTGCCAGCAGCTTGAACAGGGGTCGGGAAAAACTGTTTTTT
many,TRBJ2-7,.,TRBV11-2,CASSQGTVEGLYF,TGTGCCAGCAGCCAGGGGACCGTGGAAGGGTTGTACTTC
many,TRBJ2-7,TRBD2,TRBV3-1,CASSQELAGDEQYF,TGTGCCAGCAGCCAGGAACTAGCGGGAGATGAGCAGTACTTC
many,TRBJ2-3,.,TRBV4-1,CASSPTLGDTQYF,TGCGCCAGCAGTCCTACGCTCGGGGATACGCAGTATTTT
many,TRBJ2-7,.,TRBV30,CAWSVHGIYEQYF,TGTGCCTGGAGTGTACACGGAATCTACGAGCAGTACTTC
many,TRBJ2-3,.,TRBV11-2,CASSLWDTTDTQYF,TGTGCCAGCAGCTTATGGGACACCACAGATACGCAGTATTTT
.,TRBJ2-1,TRBD2,TRBV10-1,CASRQGTSGRASYNEQFF,TGCGCCAGCAGGCAAGGGACTAGCGGGAGGGCATCCTACAATGAGCAGTTCTTC
few,TRBJ2-1,.,TRBV12-5,CASGLSNNEQFF,TGTGCTAGTGGTTTGTCTAACAATGAGCAGTTCTTC
many,TRBJ1-1,TRBD1,TRBV28,CASSPTGVQLNTEAFF,TGTGCCAGCAGCCCGACAGGGGTACAGTTGAACACTGAAGCTTTCTTT
many,TRBJ1-5,.,TRBV3-1,CASSQGGLEQPQHF,TGTGCCAGCAGCCAAGGGGGATTGGAACAGCCCCAGCATTTT
many,TRBJ2-7,.,TRBV18,CASSPESREQYF,TGTGCCAGCTCACCAGAATCCAGGGAGCAGTACTTC